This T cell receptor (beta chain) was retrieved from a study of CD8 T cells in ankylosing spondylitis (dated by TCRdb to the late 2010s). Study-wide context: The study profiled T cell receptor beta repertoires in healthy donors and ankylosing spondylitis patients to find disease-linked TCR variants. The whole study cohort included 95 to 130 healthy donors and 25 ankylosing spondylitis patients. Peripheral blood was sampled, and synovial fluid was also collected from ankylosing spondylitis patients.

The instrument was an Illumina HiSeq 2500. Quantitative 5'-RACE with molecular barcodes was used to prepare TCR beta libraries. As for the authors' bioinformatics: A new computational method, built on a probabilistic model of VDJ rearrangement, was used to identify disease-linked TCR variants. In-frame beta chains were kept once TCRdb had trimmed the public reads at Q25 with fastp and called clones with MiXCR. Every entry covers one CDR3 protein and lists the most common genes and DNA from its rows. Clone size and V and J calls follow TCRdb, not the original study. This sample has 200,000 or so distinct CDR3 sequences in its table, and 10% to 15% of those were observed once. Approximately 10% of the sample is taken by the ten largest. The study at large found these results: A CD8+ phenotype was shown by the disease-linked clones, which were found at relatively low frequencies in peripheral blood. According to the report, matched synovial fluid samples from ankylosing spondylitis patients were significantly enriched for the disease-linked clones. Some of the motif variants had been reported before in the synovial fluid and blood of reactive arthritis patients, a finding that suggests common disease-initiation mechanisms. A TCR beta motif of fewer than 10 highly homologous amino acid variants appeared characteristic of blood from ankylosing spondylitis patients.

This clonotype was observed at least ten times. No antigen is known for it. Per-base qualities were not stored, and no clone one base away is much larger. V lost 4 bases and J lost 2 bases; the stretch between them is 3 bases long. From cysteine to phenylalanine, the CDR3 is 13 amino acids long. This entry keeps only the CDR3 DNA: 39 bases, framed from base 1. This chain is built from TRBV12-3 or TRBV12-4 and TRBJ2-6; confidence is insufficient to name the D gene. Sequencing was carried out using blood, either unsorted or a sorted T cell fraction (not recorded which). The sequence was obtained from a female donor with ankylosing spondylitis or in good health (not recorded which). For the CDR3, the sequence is CASSSTGANVLTF. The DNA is TGTGCCAGCAGTTCGACTGGGGCCAACGTCCTGACTTTC.